The rows below give T cell receptor beta chains drawn from one sample of a study of neurological immune-mediated disorders. TCRdb re-called the 5' RACE reads with MiXCR, one entry per CDR3 protein. Here the sample spans 65,000 to 85,000 distinct CDR3 sequences, 2.5% to 4% being singletons. Sequenced material: PBMCs. The source is a woman aged 45 to 65 with multiple sclerosis. Each CDR3 is given with its conserved first and last residue. D genes are given only for firm matches. Rows may omit the clone size; those that give it use once, few, many or a size class.

many TRBJ1-6 . TRBV20-1 TGCAGTGCTAGAGTCCAGCGGGGACATAATTCACCCCTCCACTTT CSARVQRGHNSPLHF
many TRBJ2-7 TRBD1 TRBV20-1 TGCAGTGCTAGGGAACCCCTCGGGACAGGGAGTATCTACGAGCAGTACTTC CSAREPLGTGSIYEQYF
many TRBJ2-3 TRBD1 TRBV12-3/TRBV12-4 TGTGCCAGCAGTGAGGGGGCTTCTTACACAGATACGCAGTATTTT CASSEGASYTDTQYF
many TRBJ1-5 . TRBV28 TGTGCCAGCAGTACAACTTACGGGGGGGATAGCAATCAGCCCCAGCATTTT CASSTTYGGDSNQPQHF
many TRBJ2-4 . TRBV20-1 TGCAGTGCTCAGATAGAGTGGGGAAACATTCAGTACTTC CSAQIEWGNIQYF
many TRBJ1-5 . TRBV6-2/TRBV6-3 TGTGCCAGCAGTTATCCAGGGAACCAGCCCCAGCATTTT CASSYPGNQPQHF
many TRBJ2-1 TRBD2 TRBV10-3 TGTGCCATTACCGGGACTAGTCGTGTTAGTGAGCAGTTCTTC CAITGTSRVSEQFF
many TRBJ2-3 . TRBV5-1 TGCGCCAGCAGCTTGGAGCGTAACGCGGGGGATACGCAGTATTTT CASSLERNAGDTQYF
many TRBJ2-3 . TRBV20-1 TGCAGTGCTAGTCGCGTCACCACAGATACGCAGTATTTT CSASRVTTDTQYF
many TRBJ2-2 . TRBV6-2/TRBV6-3 TGTGCCAGCCGAAGGACCGCGAACACCGGGGAGCTGTTTTTT CASRRTANTGELFF
many TRBJ1-1 TRBD1 TRBV7-2 TGTGCCAGCAGCGTTACGACAGGGAGGCCGAACACTGAAGCTTTCTTT CASSVTTGRPNTEAFF
many TRBJ1-1 . TRBV7-6 TGTGCCAGCAGCTTAACAGGAGGGGGCACTGAAGCTTTCTTT CASSLTGGGTEAFF
many TRBJ1-5 . TRBV7-8 TGTGCCAGCAGCCCACAGGGATATAGCAATCAGCCCCAGCATTTT CASSPQGYSNQPQHF
many TRBJ2-1 . TRBV6-5 TGTGCCAGCAGTTACGAGGCTAAAGGCAATGAGCAGTTCTTC CASSYEAKGNEQFF
medium-sized TRBJ2-1 . TRBV14 TGTGCCAGCAGCCAAGTTCGGGACTCCCAGCAGTTCTTC CASSQVRDSQQFF
many TRBJ1-1 . TRBV5-1 TGCGCCAGCAGCTCGACAGTGCCGGGGACTGAAGCTTTCTTT CASSSTVPGTEAFF
many TRBJ2-5 TRBD2 TRBV12-3/TRBV12-4 TGTGCCAGCAGTTTTAGGCGGGGGGTAGAAGAGACCCAGTACTTC CASSFRRGVEETQYF
many TRBJ2-5 TRBD1 TRBV3-1 TGTGCCAGCAGCCGCGGGACAGGGGGTTCGCAAGAGACCCAGTACTTC CASSRGTGGSQETQYF
many TRBJ2-2 . TRBV7-7 TGTGCTAGCAGCCCCCTACCGCAGGGGACTCTTGGGGAGCTGTTTTTT CASSPLPQGTLGELFF
. TRBJ2-1 . TRBV28 TGTGCCAGCAAATCACAGGGTTCCTTCTCCAATGAGCAGTTCTTC CASKSQGSFSNEQFF
many TRBJ2-1 . TRBV20-1 TGCAGTGCTAGATCTAGCGAGTTCTACAATGAGCAGTTCTTC CSARSSEFYNEQFF
many TRBJ2-2 . TRBV15 TGTGCCACCAGCACATTATTAGTGAACACCGGGGAGCTGTTTTTT CATSTLLVNTGELFF
many TRBJ2-7 . TRBV5-1 TGCGCCAGCAGCTTGTTTGGGACCTGGGGGAGAGTCGAGGCGCGTGACGAGCAGTACTTC CASSLFGTWGRVEARDEQYF
many TRBJ2-1 . TRBV20-1 TGCAGTGCTAGAGTCAGGACGCAAAGAAACTACAATGAGCAGTTCTTC CSARVRTQRNYNEQFF
. TRBJ2-1 TRBD1 TRBV6-6 TGTGCCAGCAGTTACTGGCAGGGGGCCTCCTACAATGAGCAGTTCTTC CASSYWQGASYNEQFF
many TRBJ1-1 . TRBV7-6 TGTGCCAGCAGCGCTAAAGGGGGAACTGAAGCTTTCTTT CASSAKGGTEAFF
many TRBJ1-2 TRBD1 TRBV12-3/TRBV12-4 TGTGCCAGCAGTTTCGGAGGGACAGGGCCATATGGCTACACCTTC CASSFGGTGPYGYTF
many TRBJ2-1 TRBD2 TRBV10-3 TGTGCCATCAGTGGTAATAGCGGGAGAGGTTTAGATGAGCAGTTCTTC CAISGNSGRGLDEQFF
many TRBJ2-1 TRBD2 TRBV5-5 TGTGCCAGCAGCTTGGATGGGACTAGCTACAATGAGCAGTTCTTC CASSLDGTSYNEQFF
. TRBJ2-3 . TRBV11-3 TGTGCCAGCACCAAAGGAGGGCGGAGGGATACGCAGTATTTT CASTKGGRRDTQYF
many TRBJ1-5 TRBD1 TRBV3-1 TGTGCCAGCAGCCAATCCGGGACAGGCAATCAGCCCCAGCATTTT CASSQSGTGNQPQHF
many TRBJ2-5 . TRBV10-3 TGTGCCATCAGTGAGGCCAGCTACCAAGAGACCCAGTACTTC CAISEASYQETQYF
many TRBJ1-2 . TRBV5-1 TGCGCCAGCAGCTTGAGATCTCTACAGACAACTAACTATGGCTACACCTTC CASSLRSLQTTNYGYTF
many TRBJ2-1 TRBD2 TRBV7-2 TGTGCCAGCAGCTTAGATCACGGTGCGGGGGGGTACAATGAGCAGTTCTTC CASSLDHGAGGYNEQFF
many TRBJ2-7 TRBD1 TRBV18 TGTGCCAGCTCACGGGACAGCCCCTACGAGCAGTACTTC CASSRDSPYEQYF
many TRBJ2-7 . TRBV28 TGTGCCAGCAGTTTAAGGGGGCGGGGGGCCGGTTCCTACGAGCAGTACTTC CASSLRGRGAGSYEQYF
many TRBJ2-7 TRBD1 TRBV18 TGTGCCAGCTCACCCGGGACAGGAGAGACCTACGAGCAGTACTTC CASSPGTGETYEQYF
once TRBJ2-4 . TRBV15 TGTGCCACCAGTGATGACAGCAGCAAAAACATTCAGTACTTC CATSDDSSKNIQYF
many TRBJ1-2 . TRBV28 TGTGCCAGCAGTGCTGGAGGGACTAACTATGGCTACACCTTC CASSAGGTNYGYTF